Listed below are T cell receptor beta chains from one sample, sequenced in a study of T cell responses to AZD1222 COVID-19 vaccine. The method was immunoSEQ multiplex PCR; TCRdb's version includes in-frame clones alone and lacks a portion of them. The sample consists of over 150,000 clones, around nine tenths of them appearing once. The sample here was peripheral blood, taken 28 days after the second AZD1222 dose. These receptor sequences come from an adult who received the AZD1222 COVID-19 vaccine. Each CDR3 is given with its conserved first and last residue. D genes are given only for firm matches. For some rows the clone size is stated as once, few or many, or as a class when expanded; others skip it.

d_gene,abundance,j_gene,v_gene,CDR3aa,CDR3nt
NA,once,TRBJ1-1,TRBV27,CASSLSRFEVNTEAFF,TGTGCCAGCAGTTTATCTAGGTTTGAAGTGAACACTGAAGCTTTCTTT
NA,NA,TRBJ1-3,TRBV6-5,CASSRGRGNTIYF,TGTGCCAGCAGTCGCGGACGGGGAAACACCATATATTTT
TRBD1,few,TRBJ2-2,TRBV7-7,CASSTRGQGAGELFF,TGTGCTAGCAGTACACGCGGACAGGGGGCCGGGGAGCTGTTTTTT
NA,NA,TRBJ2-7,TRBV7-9,CASTPGPSRSSYEQYF,TGTGCCAGCACCCCCGGGCCCAGTAGAAGCTCCTACGAGCAGTACTTC
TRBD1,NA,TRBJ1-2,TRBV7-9,CASRPTGGWDYYTF,TGTGCCAGCAGACCCACAGGGGGTTGGGATTACTACACCTTC
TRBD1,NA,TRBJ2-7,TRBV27,CASSRRGVRDRGPNEQYF,TGTGCCAGCAGTCGACGCGGTGTTAGGGACAGGGGGCCCAACGAGCAGTACTTC
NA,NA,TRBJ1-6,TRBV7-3,CASSPGQNNSPLHF,TGTGCCAGCAGCCCAGGACAGAATAATTCACCCCTCCACTTT
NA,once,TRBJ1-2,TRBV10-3,CAISERAYGYTF,TGTGCCATCAGTGAACGTGCCTATGGCTACACCTTC
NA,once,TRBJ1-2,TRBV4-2,CASSEAGRDYGYTF,TGTGCCAGCAGCGAAGCGGGAAGGGACTATGGCTACACCTTC
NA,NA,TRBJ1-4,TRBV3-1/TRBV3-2,CASSPQLQVNEKLFF,TGTGCCAGCAGCCCCCAGCTTCAAGTTAATGAAAAACTGTTTTTT
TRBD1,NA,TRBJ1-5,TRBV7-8,CASSSPPGQGDQPQHF,TGTGCCAGCAGCTCCCCTCCGGGACAGGGGGATCAGCCCCAGCATTTT
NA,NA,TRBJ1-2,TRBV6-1,CASSESGIGRGYTF,TGTGCCAGCAGTGAAAGCGGGATAGGGCGAGGCTACACCTTC
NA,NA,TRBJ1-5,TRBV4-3,CASSQDTGRNQPQHF,TGCGCCAGCAGCCAAGATACAGGGAGAAATCAGCCCCAGCATTTT
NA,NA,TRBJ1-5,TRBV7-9,CASSLGGRKYSNQPQHF,TGTGCCAGCAGCTTAGGAGGAAGGAAATATAGCAATCAGCCCCAGCATTTT
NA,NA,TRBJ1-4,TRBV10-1,CASSGGSGSEKLFF,TGCGCCAGCAGCGGGGGGTCCGGGAGTGAAAAACTGTTTTTT
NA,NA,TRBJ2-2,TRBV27,CASSLLVTNTGELFF,TGTGCCAGCAGCCTACTAGTAACCAACACCGGGGAGCTGTTTTTT
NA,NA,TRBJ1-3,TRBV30,CAWTFQATSGNTIYF,TGTGCCTGGACTTTCCAGGCGACCTCTGGAAACACCATATATTTT
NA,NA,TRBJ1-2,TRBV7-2,CASSLAQWGGTNYGYTF,TGTGCCAGCAGCTTAGCGCAGTGGGGGGGAACTAACTATGGCTACACCTTC
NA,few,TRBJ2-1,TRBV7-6,CASSVGTVSPQGQFF,TGTGCCAGCAGCGTAGGGACGGTCTCCCCGCAGGGGCAGTTCTTC
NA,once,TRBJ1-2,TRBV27,CASTPTKGVYGYTF,TGTGCCAGCACCCCCACGAAAGGGGTCTATGGCTACACCTTC
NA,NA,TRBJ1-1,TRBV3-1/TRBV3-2,CASSQTASNTEAFF,TGTGCCAGCAGCCAGACCGCTTCGAACACTGAAGCTTTCTTT
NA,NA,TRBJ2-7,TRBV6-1,CASSESRPGHWNEQYF,TGTGCCAGCAGTGAAAGTAGACCGGGACATTGGAACGAGCAGTACTTC
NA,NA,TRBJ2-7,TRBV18,CASSEGYEQYF,TGTGCCAGCTCAGAGGGATACGAGCAGTACTTC
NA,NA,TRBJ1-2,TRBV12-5,CASVTGTEQPNF,TGTGCTAGTGTTACGGGAACCGAACAGCCCAACTTC
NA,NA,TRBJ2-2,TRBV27,CASRRGWGTGELFF,TGTGCCAGCAGGAGAGGGTGGGGCACCGGGGAGCTGTTTTTT
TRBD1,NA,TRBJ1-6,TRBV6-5,CASSYSRTGDSPLHF,TGTGCCAGCAGTTACTCGAGGACAGGGGATTCACCCCTCCACTTT
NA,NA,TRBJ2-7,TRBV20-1,CSASSRADEQYF,TGCAGTGCTAGTTCTAGGGCGGACGAGCAGTACTTC
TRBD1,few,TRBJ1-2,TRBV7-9,CASSQNRGGGYTF,TGTGCCAGCAGCCAGAACAGGGGTGGAGGCTACACCTTC
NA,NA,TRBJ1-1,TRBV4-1,CASSQDPNRALNTEAFF,TGCGCCAGCAGCCAAGATCCCAACAGGGCCCTGAACACTGAAGCTTTCTTT
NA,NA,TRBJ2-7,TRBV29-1,CSVERNYEQYF,TGCAGCGTTGAGAGGAATTACGAGCAGTACTTC
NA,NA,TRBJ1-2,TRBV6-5,CASMRTANYGYTF,TGTGCCAGCATGAGGACAGCTAACTATGGCTACACCTTC
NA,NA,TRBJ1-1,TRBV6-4,CASSLTQNTEAFF,TGTGCCAGCAGCCTTACCCAGAACACTGAAGCTTTCTTT
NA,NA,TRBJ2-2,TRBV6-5,CASSYDEQGAGELFF,TGTGCCAGCAGTTACGATGAACAGGGTGCCGGGGAGCTGTTTTTT
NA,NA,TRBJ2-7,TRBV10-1,CACHPYEQYF,TGCGCCTGCCATCCTTACGAGCAGTACTTC
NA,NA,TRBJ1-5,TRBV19,CASSIAWGAGSNQPQHF,TGTGCCAGTAGTATTGCCTGGGGGGCAGGAAGCAATCAGCCCCAGCATTTT
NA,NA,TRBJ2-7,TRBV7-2,CASSLVLASPYEQYF,TGTGCCAGCAGCTTAGTATTAGCCAGCCCCTACGAGCAGTACTTC
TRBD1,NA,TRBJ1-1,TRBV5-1,CASSPWAGGAHTEAFF,TGCGCCAGCAGCCCCTGGGCAGGGGGGGCCCACACTGAAGCTTTCTTT
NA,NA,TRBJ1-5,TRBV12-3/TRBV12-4,CASSAGINQPQHF,TGTGCCAGCAGTGCAGGAATTAATCAGCCCCAGCATTTT
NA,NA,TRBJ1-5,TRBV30,CAWSVTGIQPQHF,TGTGCCTGGAGTGTGACGGGGATCCAGCCCCAGCATTTT
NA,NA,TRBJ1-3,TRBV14,CASSQRTAYSGNTIYF,TGTGCCAGCAGCCAAAGGACGGCCTACTCTGGAAACACCATATATTTT
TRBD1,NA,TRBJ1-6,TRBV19,CAVGQMRSSPLHF,TGTGCCGTGGGACAGATGAGAAGCTCACCCCTCCACTTT
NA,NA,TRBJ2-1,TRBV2,CASSDGSHDEQFF,TGTGCCAGCAGTGATGGTTCTCACGATGAGCAGTTCTTC
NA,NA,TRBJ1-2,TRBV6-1,CASSEVGQGALKYGYTF,TGTGCCAGCAGTGAAGTGGGCCAAGGGGCGCTTAAGTATGGCTACACCTTC
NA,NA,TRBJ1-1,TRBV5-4,CASSLVGDRLAFF,TGTGCCAGCAGCTTGGTGGGGGACCGTTTGGCTTTCTTT
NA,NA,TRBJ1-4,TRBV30,CAWSDREKLFF,TGTGCCTGGAGTGACCGGGAAAAACTGTTTTTT
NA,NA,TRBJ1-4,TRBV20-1,CSASGEKLFF,TGCAGTGCTAGCGGAGAAAAACTGTTTTTT
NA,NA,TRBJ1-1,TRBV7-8,CASSLAPGADEAFF,TGTGCCAGCAGCTTAGCGCCAGGGGCAGATGAAGCTTTCTTT
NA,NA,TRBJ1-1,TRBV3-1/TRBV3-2,CASSQGGGIGAFF,TGTGCCAGCAGCCAAGGGGGTGGGATCGGAGCTTTCTTT
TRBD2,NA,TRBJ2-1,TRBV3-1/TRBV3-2,CASSQGPAGAHNEQFF,TGTGCCAGCAGCCAAGGTCCAGCGGGGGCACACAATGAGCAGTTCTTC
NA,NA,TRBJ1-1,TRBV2,CASSVYTEAFF,TGTGCCAGCAGTGTATACACTGAAGCTTTCTTT
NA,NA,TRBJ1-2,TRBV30,CAWSKDRHLFLYGYTF,TGTGCCTGGAGTAAGGACCGCCACCTTTTTTTATATGGCTACACCTTC
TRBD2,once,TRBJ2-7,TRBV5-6,CASSLAGPAYEQYF,TGTGCCAGCAGCTTAGCGGGGCCTGCCTACGAGCAGTACTTC
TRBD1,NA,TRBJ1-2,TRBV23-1,CADGQGWGYGYTF,TGCGCCGACGGACAGGGGTGGGGATATGGCTACACCTTC
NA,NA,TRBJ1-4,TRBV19,CASSLTVSEKLFF,TGTGCCAGTAGCCTGACCGTTTCCGAAAAACTGTTTTTT
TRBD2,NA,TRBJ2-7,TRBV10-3,CAISEGGGQLYEQYF,TGTGCCATCAGTGAGGGGGGAGGGCAACTCTACGAGCAGTACTTC